This T cell receptor beta chain was identified during a study of blood T cell repertoires in COVID-19. Study information: Sites across the United States, Italy and Spain contributed samples from acute and convalescent COVID-19.

Profiled with immunoSEQ multiplex PCR; TCRdb holds only in-frame clones, not every one. Here the sample spans 70,000 or so clones, 80% being singletons. The CDR3 covers 16 residues. CDR1 and CDR2 from the germline V gene are SGHTA and FQGNSA. Trimming removed 0 bases from V and 5 bases from J; junction bases left unmatched: 5. With regard to this clone: Additional DNA sequences in this sample encode the identical CDR3.

The source of this sequence is a man aged 50 to 60 with COVID-19, enrolled during active disease. The V call is TRBV7-2, the J call TRBJ2-2; TRBD2 matches 8 bases. Sequencing was done on a sample of peripheral blood. CDR3 region: CASSLAPGGLTGELFF. DNA of the CDR3: TGTGCCAGCAGCTTAGCTCCGGGAGGGCTAACCGGGGAGCTGTTTTTT.